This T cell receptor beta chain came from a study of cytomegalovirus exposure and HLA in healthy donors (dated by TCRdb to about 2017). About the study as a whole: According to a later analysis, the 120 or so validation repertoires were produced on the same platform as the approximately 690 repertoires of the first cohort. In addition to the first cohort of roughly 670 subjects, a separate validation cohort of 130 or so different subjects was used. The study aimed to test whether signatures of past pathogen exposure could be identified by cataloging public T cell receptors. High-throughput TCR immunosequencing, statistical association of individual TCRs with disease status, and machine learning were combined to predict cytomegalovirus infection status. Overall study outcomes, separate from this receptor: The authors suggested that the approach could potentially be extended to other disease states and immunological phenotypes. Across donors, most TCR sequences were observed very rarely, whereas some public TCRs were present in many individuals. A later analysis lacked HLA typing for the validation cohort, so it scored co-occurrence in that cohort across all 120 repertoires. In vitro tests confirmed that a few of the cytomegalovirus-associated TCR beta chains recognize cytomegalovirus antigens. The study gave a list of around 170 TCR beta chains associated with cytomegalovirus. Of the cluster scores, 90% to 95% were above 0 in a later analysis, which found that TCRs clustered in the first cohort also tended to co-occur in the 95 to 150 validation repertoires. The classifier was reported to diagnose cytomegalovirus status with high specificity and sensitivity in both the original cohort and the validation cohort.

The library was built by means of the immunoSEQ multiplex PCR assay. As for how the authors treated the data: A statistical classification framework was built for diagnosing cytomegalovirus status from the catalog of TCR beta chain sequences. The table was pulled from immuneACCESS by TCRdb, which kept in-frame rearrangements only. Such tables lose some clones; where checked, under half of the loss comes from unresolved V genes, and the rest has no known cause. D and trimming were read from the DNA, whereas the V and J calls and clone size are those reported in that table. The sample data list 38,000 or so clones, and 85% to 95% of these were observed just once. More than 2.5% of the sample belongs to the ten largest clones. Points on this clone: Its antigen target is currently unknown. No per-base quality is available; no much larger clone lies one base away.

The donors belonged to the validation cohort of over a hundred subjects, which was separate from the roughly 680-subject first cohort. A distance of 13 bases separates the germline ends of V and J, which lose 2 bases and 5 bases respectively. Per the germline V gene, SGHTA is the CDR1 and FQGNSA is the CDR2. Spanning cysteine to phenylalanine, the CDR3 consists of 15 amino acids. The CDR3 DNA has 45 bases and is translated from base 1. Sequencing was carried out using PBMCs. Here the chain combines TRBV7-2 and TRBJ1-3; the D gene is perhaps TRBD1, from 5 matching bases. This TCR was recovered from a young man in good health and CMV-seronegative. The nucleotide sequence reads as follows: TGTGCCAGCAGCTTAAGCGGGGGGATGAGAAACACCATATATTTT. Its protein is CASSLSGGMRNTIYF.